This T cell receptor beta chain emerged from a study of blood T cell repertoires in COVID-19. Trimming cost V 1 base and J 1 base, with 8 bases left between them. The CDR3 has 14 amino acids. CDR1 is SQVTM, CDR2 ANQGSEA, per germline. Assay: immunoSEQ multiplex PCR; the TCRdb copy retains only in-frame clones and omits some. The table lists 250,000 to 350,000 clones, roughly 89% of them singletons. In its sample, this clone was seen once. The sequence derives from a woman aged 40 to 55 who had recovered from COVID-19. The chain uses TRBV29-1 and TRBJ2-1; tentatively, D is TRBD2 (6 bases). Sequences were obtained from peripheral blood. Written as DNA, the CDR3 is TGCAGCGTTGAAGGAGCGGGTTCCTACAATGAGCAGTTCTTC. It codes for CSVEGAGSYNEQFF.